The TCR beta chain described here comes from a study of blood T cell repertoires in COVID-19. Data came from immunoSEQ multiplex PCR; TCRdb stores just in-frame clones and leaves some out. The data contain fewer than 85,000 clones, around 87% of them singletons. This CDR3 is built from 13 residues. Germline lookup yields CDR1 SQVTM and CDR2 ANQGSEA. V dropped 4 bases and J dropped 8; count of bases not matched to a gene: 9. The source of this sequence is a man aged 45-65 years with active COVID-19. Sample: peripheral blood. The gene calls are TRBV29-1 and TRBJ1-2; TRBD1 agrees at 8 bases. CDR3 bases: TGCAGCGTTGGACCTCAGGGGGCGAGCGGCTACACCTTC. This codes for CSVGPQGASGYTF.